This TCR beta chain appears in the sequencing data of a study of T cell repertoires in cytomegalovirus infection. TCRdb called the reads again in MiXCR, with one record for every CDR3 protein. The sample includes approximately 240,000 distinct CDR3 sequences, approximately 13% of them seen just once. Germline V CDR1 and CDR2: MDHEN, SYDVKM. The V gene end was trimmed by 5 bases and the J gene end by 6 bases; junction bases not matched to a gene: 9. This CDR3 contains 15 residues. This clonotype came up many times. The V and J genes are TRBV28 and TRBJ2-1; TRBD2 aligns across 8 bases. The TCR was taken from a human donor in good health (CMV status not recorded). Some clones in this sample may be carry-over from other donors' samples. Sequencing input: PBMCs. CDR3 DNA sequence: TGTGCCAGCAGTCCCCTGGCAGCGGGGGCCAATGAGCAGTTCTTC. This codes for CASSPLAAGANEQFF. The full variable domain, with the rest looked up from reference TRBV28 and TRBJ2-1, is DVKVTQSSRYLVKRTGEKVFLECVQDMDHENMFWYRQDPGLGLRLIYFSYDVKMKEKGDIPEGYSVSREKKERFSLILESASTNQTSMYLCASSPLAAGANEQFFGPGTRLTVL.